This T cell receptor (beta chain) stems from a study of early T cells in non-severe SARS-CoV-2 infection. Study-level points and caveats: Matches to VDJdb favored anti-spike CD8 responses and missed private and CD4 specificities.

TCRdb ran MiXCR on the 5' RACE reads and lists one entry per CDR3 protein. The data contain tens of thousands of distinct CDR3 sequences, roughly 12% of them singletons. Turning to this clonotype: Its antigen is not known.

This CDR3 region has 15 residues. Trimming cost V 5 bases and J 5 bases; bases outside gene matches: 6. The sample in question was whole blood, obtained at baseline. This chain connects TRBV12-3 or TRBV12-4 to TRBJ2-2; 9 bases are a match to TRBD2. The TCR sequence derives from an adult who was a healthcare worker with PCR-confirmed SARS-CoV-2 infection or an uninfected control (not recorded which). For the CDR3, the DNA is TGTGCCAGCAGTCCTAGTAGCGGGGGTACCGGGGAGCTGTTTTTT. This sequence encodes CASSPSSGGTGELFF.